This T cell receptor (beta chain) was captured by sequencing in a study of blood T cell repertoires in COVID-19. Whole-study context: The United States, Italy and Spain were the sources of the acute and convalescent COVID-19 samples.

Those enrolled in Seattle joined during active infection and were followed longitudinally afterward. This clone was seen just once. At the DNA level, this CDR3 is encoded by other sequences in the same sample as well. Authors' analysis steps: Reference gene primer amplification in the assay estimated nucleated cell counts. Some clones are missing from TCRdb's copy, which holds only in-frame ones; the method was immunoSEQ multiplex PCR. The D gene and trimming were derived from the DNA, and the V and J assignments and clone size from that table. The profile shows about 300,000 clones, approximately 84% of them singletons. Material for sequencing was peripheral blood. The TCR sequence derives from a human donor with COVID-19, enrolled during active disease. The donor label of this sample is uncertain.

CDR3 nucleotides: TGTGCCAGCAGTTTACCTAGCGGGTACGAGCAGTACTTC. This gives the protein CASSLPSGYEQYF. The V call is TRBV28, the J call TRBJ2-7; 8 bases match TRBD2. The CDR3 has 13 amino acids. J was trimmed by 4 bases and V by 2 bases; bases with no gene match: 1. Germline CDR1 and CDR2: MDHEN and SYDVKM.